Listed below are T cell receptor beta chains from one sample, sequenced in a study of cytomegalovirus exposure and HLA in healthy donors. TCRdb keeps only in-frame clones here, not all; method: immunoSEQ multiplex PCR. Counted here are some 170,000 clones, 80% to 85% occurring once; the ten biggest clones make up more than 8.5%. Sequenced input: PBMCs. The source of these receptors is a man under 40 in good health and CMV-seropositive. CDR3s include the opening cysteine and the closing phenylalanine or tryptophan. A D gene is named only where the DNA matches it firmly. Clone size, where shown, is once, few, many, or a class for clones that have expanded.

d_call	v_call	clone_size	j_call	cdr3_aa	cdr3_nt
TRBD2	TRBV5-4	once	TRBJ2-3	CASSLAVGGGGTDTQYF	TGTGCCAGCAGCTTGGCCGTTGGCGGGGGGGGCACAGATACGCAGTATTTT
NA	TRBV28	NA	TRBJ1-3	CASSGAGVSGNTIYF	TGTGCCAGCAGTGGGGCAGGCGTCTCTGGAAACACCATATATTTT
NA	TRBV11-2	NA	TRBJ1-1	CASSLEGRAPINTEAFF	TGTGCCAGCAGCTTAGAGGGTAGAGCGCCGATAAACACTGAAGCTTTCTTT
TRBD2	TRBV5-4	NA	TRBJ2-2	CASSYGSGGLTGELFF	TGTGCCAGCAGCTACGGTAGCGGGGGTCTCACCGGGGAGCTGTTTTTT
TRBD1	TRBV19	few	TRBJ2-3	CASKNSGTGADTQYF	TGTGCCAGTAAGAACTCCGGGACAGGAGCAGATACGCAGTATTTT
NA	TRBV16	NA	TRBJ1-2	CASSQSRGWDGYTF	TGTGCCAGCAGCCAATCTCGGGGTTGGGATGGCTACACCTTC
NA	TRBV6-5	NA	TRBJ1-3	CASSTDTDSGNTIYF	TGTGCCAGCAGCACTGACACCGACTCTGGAAACACCATATATTTT
NA	TRBV19	NA	TRBJ1-5	CASSIIRGGKPQHF	TGTGCCAGTAGTATAATTAGGGGAGGTAAGCCCCAGCATTTT
TRBD2	TRBV7-3	NA	TRBJ2-3	CASSSTSGRLDTQYF	TGTGCCAGCAGCTCGACTAGCGGGAGGCTTGATACGCAGTATTTT
NA	TRBV6-5	NA	TRBJ2-7	CASSSLGIGYEQYF	TGTGCCAGCAGTTCCCTAGGTATTGGTTACGAGCAGTACTTC
NA	TRBV7-3	NA	TRBJ2-5	CASSHRGLQETQYF	TGTGCCAGCAGCCACAGGGGACTTCAAGAGACCCAGTACTTC
NA	TRBV5-1	NA	TRBJ1-1	CASSLGVGGADEAFF	TGCGCCAGCAGCTTGGGCGTTGGAGGGGCGGATGAAGCTTTCTTT
TRBD2	TRBV4-1	NA	TRBJ2-7	CASSQEPGLAGPTTYEQYF	TGCGCCAGCAGCCAAGAACCGGGACTAGCGGGGCCTACTACCTACGAGCAGTACTTC
NA	TRBV5-6	once	TRBJ1-1	CASSLVPGPDTEAFF	TGTGCCAGCAGCTTGGTTCCAGGGCCGGACACTGAAGCTTTCTTT
TRBD1	TRBV11-2	NA	TRBJ1-1	CASSLWVGRGRTEAFF	TGTGCCAGCAGCTTATGGGTTGGCAGGGGGCGAACTGAAGCTTTCTTT